This TCR beta chain was identified during a study of patients and donors after allogeneic stem cell transplantation. TCRdb reprocessed the RT-PCR reads via MiXCR and lists one record per CDR3 protein. The data contain tens of thousands of distinct CDR3 sequences, roughly 29% of them singletons. This CDR3 has 14 amino acids. Trimming stripped 1 base from V and 7 bases from J, with 12 bases between. Germline lookup yields CDR1 SGHRS and CDR2 YFSETQ. Sequencing used blood, either unsorted or a sorted T cell fraction (not recorded which). This sequence was found in a human donor who was either an allogeneic HSCT recipient or a stem cell or donor lymphocyte infusion donor (not recorded which). It is not recorded whose cells these are; they may come from a transplant donor. V usage is TRBV5-1 and J usage is TRBJ1-5; a weak D match, TRBD1 (5 bases). CDR3 nucleotides: TGCGCCAGCAGCTTGAGGGCAGGGAAACAGCCCCAGCATTTT. As protein: CASSLRAGKQPQHF.